The rows below give T cell receptor beta chains drawn from one sample of a study of T cells in tuberculosis. Here immunoSEQ multiplex PCR was the method, and the copy in TCRdb shows in-frame clones only, minus some. The data show 20,000 to 25,000 clones, 80% to 90% seen once. What was sequenced was PBMCs. The receptors originated from a donor under 30 with latent tuberculosis or without tuberculosis infection. Both conserved end residues are part of each CDR3. D genes are given only for firm matches.

D gene,J gene,V gene,CDR3 protein
NA,TRBJ2-4,TRBV19,CASSIGQGNIQYF
TRBD1,TRBJ1-1,TRBV28,CASSLSQGARLTVEAFF
NA,TRBJ1-3,TRBV18,CASSTGPGNTIYF
NA,TRBJ2-7,TRBV9,CASSLYGGSSYEQYF
NA,TRBJ1-4,TRBV4-1,CASSQGKGGTEKLFF
TRBD2,TRBJ2-1,TRBV30,CAWASGGYNEQFF
TRBD2,TRBJ2-5,TRBV9,CASSVRFSGDGETQYF
NA,TRBJ1-2,TRBV7-2,CASSLKQLYGYTF
TRBD1,TRBJ2-1,TRBV6-1,CATRGTGIYNEQFF
NA,TRBJ1-5,TRBV7-6,CASSRLGDQPQHF
NA,TRBJ2-7,TRBV28,CASSFGVSYEQYF
TRBD1,TRBJ2-1,TRBV5-4,CASSMRTGMNEQFF
NA,TRBJ1-4,TRBV2,CASSGTDANEKLFF
NA,TRBJ1-1,TRBV5-1,CASSSSQSFYPGSFRGTEAFF
NA,TRBJ1-6,TRBV30,CAWAEGLRSPLHF
TRBD2,TRBJ2-5,TRBV6-1,CARGLAGGTGETQYF
NA,TRBJ1-4,TRBV5-1,CASSLDGGFEKLFF
TRBD1,TRBJ1-1,TRBV9,CASSVGQGMNTEAFF
TRBD1,TRBJ1-5,TRBV2,CASSDRGLRSNQPQHF
TRBD1,TRBJ1-1,TRBV9,CASSPRTGTNTEAFF
TRBD1,TRBJ2-3,TRBV29-1,CSVDWDRAPDTQYF
NA,TRBJ1-5,TRBV6-5,CASSSGKPQHF
NA,TRBJ1-1,TRBV7-8,CASSLGSAGMNTEAFF
NA,TRBJ2-1,TRBV7-6,CASSFRTTRWYNEQFF
NA,TRBJ1-4,TRBV4-1,CASSQVWTDRRKLFF
TRBD1,TRBJ1-3,TRBV11-2,CASSYRGAGNTIYF
NA,TRBJ1-6,TRBV9,CASSLDSQPSPLHF
NA,TRBJ2-2,TRBV4-3,CASSHGANTGELFF